The subject of this entry is one T cell receptor (beta chain). Clones were sequenced by immunoSEQ multiplex PCR, and TCRdb holds only the in-frame ones, with some missing. The sample gives 200,000 to 250,000 clones, around 81% of which show up once; 7.2% is in the top ten. The sample originates from a study of blood T cell repertoires in COVID-19. The wider study: The samples span acute and convalescent COVID-19 from the United States, Italy and Spain.

Germline-derived CDR1 and CDR2 are MRHNA and SNTAGT. The CDR3 is made up of 13 amino acids. Losses at the gene ends were 6 bases for V and 11 bases for J; bases not matched to a gene: 5. The receptor was isolated from a woman between 65 and 79 years old with acute or convalescent COVID-19. V usage is TRBV6-4 and J usage is TRBJ2-3, with 13 bases lining up with TRBD2. The sample was peripheral blood. As DNA, the CDR3 is TGTGCCAGCAGACTAGCGGGGGGGTCCCAGCAGTATTTT. Its protein product is CASRLAGGSQQYF.